This T cell receptor (beta chain) was identified during a study of shared clonotypes between healthy human individuals. Overall study findings and caveats: Between a handful of donors, naive CD4 clonotypes were shared at a level of approximately 5%.

Libraries were prepared by immunoSEQ multiplex PCR; TCRdb keeps only in-frame clonotypes and omits some of them. This sample has fewer than 3 million clones; 92% occur once, and the top ten carry 0.37%. Germline CDR1 is SGHRS and CDR2 is YFSETQ. The CDR3 totals 16 residues. The ends were cut back, 1 base at V and 4 bases at J, with 14 bases in the middle. As for this clone: Antigen unknown.

The V call is TRBV5-1, the J call TRBJ1-4; no reliable D call. This receptor was obtained from a young man in good health. Some clones in this sample may be carry-over from other donors' samples. Sequenced input: naive CD4+ T cells from PBMCs. Indicated subset: CD45RA+ positively selected. The CDR3, as DNA: TGCGCCAGCAGCTTGCAACCGGGAAGCGGTAATGAAAAACTGTTTTTT. Translation: CASSLQPGSGNEKLFF.